This T cell receptor beta chain is drawn from a study of T cell responses to AZD1222 COVID-19 vaccine. The CDR3 totals 14 residues. Germline V gene sequence: CDR1 SEHNR, CDR2 FQNEAQ (reference sequence). V lost 1 base and J 1 base, leaving 7 bases between the germline ends. Concerning this clone: No antigen is known for it.

Sequencing used immunoSEQ multiplex PCR; TCRdb keeps in-frame clones, though not all of them. The sample contains 100,000 to 150,000 clones, around 90% of which appear only once. Study findings and constraints: Only a handful of AZD1222 recipients, about six in all, had baseline seropositivity. Females made up more of the donors, who were largely white British, and clonal diversity may have come out too low. Increased Spike-specific TCR breadth and depth were observed after two AZD1222 doses. Nearly half of spike-specific TCRs reportedly target variant regions that are unmutated in the B.1.351 and B.1.1.7 variants.

This sequence joins TRBV7-9 and TRBJ1-1, with no clear D. The specimen was peripheral blood, collected on day 0 of AZD1222 vaccination. The receptor was isolated from an adult in good health. The CDR3 reads CASSLVEGNTEAFF. CDR3 in DNA: TGTGCCAGCAGCTTAGTGGAGGGGAACACTGAAGCTTTCTTT.